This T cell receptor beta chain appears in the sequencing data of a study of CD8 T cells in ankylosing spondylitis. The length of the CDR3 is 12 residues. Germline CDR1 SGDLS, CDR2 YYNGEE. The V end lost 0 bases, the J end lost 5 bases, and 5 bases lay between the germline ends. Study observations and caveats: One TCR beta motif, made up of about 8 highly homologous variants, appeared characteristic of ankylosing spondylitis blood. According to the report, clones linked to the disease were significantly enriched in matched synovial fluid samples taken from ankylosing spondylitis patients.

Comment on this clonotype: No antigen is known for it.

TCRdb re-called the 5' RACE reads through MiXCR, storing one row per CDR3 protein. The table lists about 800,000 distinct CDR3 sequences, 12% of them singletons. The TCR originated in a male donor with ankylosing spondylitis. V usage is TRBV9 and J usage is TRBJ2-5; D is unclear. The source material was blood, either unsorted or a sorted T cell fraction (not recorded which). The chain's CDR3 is CASSVARETQYF. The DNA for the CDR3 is TGTGCCAGCAGCGTAGCTCGGGAGACCCAGTACTTC.